This T cell receptor (beta chain) originates from a study of T cell responses to AZD1222 COVID-19 vaccine. The study's findings and limits: Unmutated variant regions reportedly attract nearly half of all spike-specific TCRs.

In the case of this clone: The antigen is not known.

Trimming took 1 base from V and 3 from J, leaving 13 bases between them. In germline, CDR1 is SNHLY, CDR2 FYNNEI. The CDR3 has 15 amino acids. Some clones are missing from TCRdb's copy, which holds only in-frame ones; the method was immunoSEQ multiplex PCR. The data show about 99,000 clones, roughly 92% seen once. This receptor was obtained from an adult who received the AZD1222 COVID-19 vaccine. This specimen consisted of peripheral blood, obtained 28 days after the second AZD1222 dose. The chain uses TRBV2 and TRBJ2-7; the D gene could be TRBD1 or TRBD2 (6 bases each). The CDR3 bases are TGTGCCAGCAGTGAAGAAGGAGGGGGGCTCTACGAGCAGTACTTC. Protein sequence: CASSEEGGGLYEQYF.